Listed here is a single T cell receptor beta chain. TCRdb recomputed calls from the RT-PCR reads with MiXCR, one row per CDR3 protein. The sample lists almost 700,000 distinct CDR3 sequences; approximately 14% were seen once. The CDR3 is made up of 16 amino acids. From germline, CDR1 is DFQATT and CDR2 SNEGSKA (reference sequence). Trimming pared 4 bases from V and 0 bases from J, leaving 13 bases between. The sample consisted of memory CD4+ T cells from blood. The V call is TRBV20-1, the J call TRBJ2-6; the D gene is possibly TRBD2 (6 bases). The TCR originated in a female donor in good health, serving as a healthy control. For the CDR3, the DNA is TGCAGTGCTACCAAGGCGGGGTCCTCTGGGGCCAACGTCCTGACTTTC. Its protein product is CSATKAGSSGANVLTF.